These 24 T cell receptor beta chains came from one sample sequenced in a study of spatial heterogeneity in lung cancer. General study results and limits: Counts that tracked tumor mutation counts were those of expanded intratumoral alpha and beta TCRs.

No cognate antigen is known for these TCRs. The time point denotes: sample taken at primary tumor resection. TCRdb reprocessed the 5' RACE reads via MiXCR and lists one record per CDR3 protein. This sample has 18,000 or so distinct CDR3 sequences, with 5.8% found just once. Source: lung tumor tissue, taken at surgery. The source is a female donor with early-stage non-small cell lung cancer.

In its sample, this clonotype was seen many times. This beta chain appears as a stray read in a library generated for alpha chains; its size is not informative. The chain employs TRBV30 and TRBJ2-1, with D maybe TRBD2 (5 bases). CDR1 is GTSNPN and CDR2 is SVGIG in the germline V gene (reference sequence). The V end was cut by 3 bases, the J end by 4 bases, with 16 bases between. The length of the CDR3 is 15 residues. DNA of the CDR3: TGTGCCTGGAGCCAAGGCCTAGCCGAATACAATGAGCAGTTCTTC. This sequence encodes CAWSQGLAEYNEQFF.

This clonotype was picked up many times. For a library built for alpha chains, this beta chain is a stray read; little rests on its size. The chain joins TRBV27 to TRBJ2-5, with D possibly TRBD1 on 6 matching bases. This CDR3 spans 15 amino acids. V lost 5 bases to trimming and J lost 4 bases, with 17 bases between them. Germline loops: CDR1 MNHEY, CDR2 SMNVEV (reference sequence). The CDR3 is CASSPNRARRETQYF. The CDR3 nucleotides read TGTGCCAGCAGTCCTAACAGGGCACGGAGAGAGACCCAGTACTTC.

In regard to this clonotype: This beta chain turned up in a library designed for alpha chains; as an off-target read, its abundance says little. This chain joins TRBV20-1 and TRBJ1-2; D gene unclear. There are 13 residues in the CDR3. Trimming stripped 6 bases from V and 5 bases from J, with 16 bases between. Germline CDR1 and CDR2: DFQATT and SNEGSKA (reference sequence). The DNA of the CDR3 is TGCAGTGCCAGGAATGAGGGAGGTTATGGCTACACCTTC. It is translated as CSARNEGGYGYTF.

This clonotype came up many times. This beta chain is an unintended read in a library built for alpha chains; its size means little. The CDR3 region is CSAGTSGRAPGNEQFF. CDR3 bases: TGCAGTGCCGGGACTAGCGGGAGGGCCCCGGGCAATGAGCAGTTCTTC. This chain links TRBV20-1 with TRBJ2-1, with 16 bases fitting TRBD2. Unmatched junction bases numbered 8, after V lost 6 bases and J lost 6 bases. The germline gives CDR1 DFQATT, CDR2 SNEGSKA (reference sequence). The CDR3 extends over 16 amino acids.

This clonotype came up many times. A junction boundary mismatches the germline segment, possibly from a read error. This beta chain is a stray sequence in a library constructed for alpha chains; its clone size is not meaningful. V is TRBV19 and J is TRBJ2-4, with D possibly matching TRBD1 (6 bases). This CDR3 spans 12 amino acids. CDR1 is LNHDA, CDR2 SQIVND, per germline (reference sequence). CDR3 amino acids: CASSPPGHGQNF. The CDR3 DNA follows: TGTGCCAGTAGTCCACCGGGACACGGACAGAACTTC.

The sample holds many counts of this clonotype. A library made for alpha chains picked up this beta chain off target, so its size means little. V usage is TRBV5-1 and J usage is TRBJ2-7, with 10 nucleotides matching TRBD2. Trimming at V came to 0 bases and at J to 3 bases, leaving 3 bases not matched to a gene. The CDR3 consists of 15 residues. Germline loops: CDR1 SGHRS, CDR2 YFSETQ. As DNA, the CDR3 is TGCGCCAGCAGCTTGGCTAGCGGGAGAGACTACGAGCAGTACTTC. It translates to CASSLASGRDYEQYF.

This clonotype was seen ten or more times. A library prepared for alpha chains yielded this beta chain as an off-target read; its size is of little meaning. This rearrangement joins TRBV21-1 to TRBJ1-5; the D segment call TRBD1 is taken from the table without a DNA check. TRBV21-1 is shown as a pseudogene. The CDR3 is 15 amino acids. The CDR3 DNA is TGTGCCAGCAGCAACGGGTCAGGGGGGTATCAGCCCCAGCATTTT. Its translation: CASSNGSGGYQPQHF.

There are many counts of this clonotype. With the library built for alpha chains, this beta chain is off target and its frequency is not meaningful. The CDR3 is CASQTVPGAYEQYF. Here the CDR3 DNA reads TGCGCCAGCCAAACCGTGCCAGGGGCCTACGAGCAGTACTTC. J is TRBJ2-7 and V is TRBV5-1, with a weak D call TRBD1 (6 bases). Trimming removed 7 bases at V and 2 bases at J, with 16 bases between. Germline loops: CDR1 SGHRS, CDR2 YFSETQ. The CDR3 loop spans 14 amino acids.

To note about this clonotype: This beta chain was picked up by a library intended for alpha chains and is off target, so its count carries little meaning. V gene TRBV6-2 or TRBV6-3 combines with J gene TRBJ2-6, with D uncertain. Germline loops: CDR1 MNHEY, CDR2 SVGEGT. Trimming removed 5 bases at V and 0 bases at J, with 8 bases between. The CDR3 has 15 residues. The CDR3: CASSVDISGANVLTF. The CDR3 nucleotides are TGTGCCAGCAGTGTAGACATCTCTGGGGCCAACGTCCTGACTTTC.

The table lists this clonotype with many counts. Since the library was made to target alpha chains, this beta chain is a stray read and its abundance is not meaningful. The V and J genes are TRBV12-3 or TRBV12-4 and TRBJ2-7, with a weak D call TRBD2 (6 bases). This CDR3 is built from 15 residues. V gave up 3 bases and J gave up 2 bases, with 14 bases separating them. This CDR3 is CASSLFSGGTYEQYF. The CDR3 DNA sequence: TGTGCCAGCAGTTTGTTTAGTGGCGGGACCTACGAGCAGTACTTC.

This clonotype was seen at least ten times. This beta chain is a stray sequence in a library constructed for alpha chains; its clone size is not meaningful. The V and J genes are TRBV27 and TRBJ1-5; TRBD1 agrees at 7 bases. The CDR3 is made up of 15 amino acids. In germline, CDR1 is MNHEY, CDR2 SMNVEV (reference sequence). V shed 5 bases, J shed 6 bases, and the junction held 10 bases outside the gene matches. This CDR3 reads CASSRQGSSGQPQHF. CDR3 DNA: TGTGCCAGCAGTCGACAGGGTAGCTCGGGTCAGCCCCAGCATTTT.

This clonotype has at least ten counts. This beta chain is off target for a library built for alpha chains, so its abundance means little. The chain has TRBV12-3 or TRBV12-4 and TRBJ1-5; 8 nucleotides match TRBD1. After removal of 6 bases from V and 5 bases from J, the junction contained 6 bases not matched to a gene. This CDR3 region has 14 residues. CDR3 in DNA: TGTGCCAGCAGCAGACAGGGGAACTATCAGCCCCAGCATTTT. Translating it yields CASSRQGNYQPQHF.

By sample fraction, this clonotype is medium-sized. Being off target in a library aimed at alpha chains, this beta chain has a size of little meaning. V is TRBV10-3 and J is TRBJ2-1; 10 nucleotides line up with TRBD2. Germline values: CDR1 ENHRY, CDR2 SYGVKD. After removal of 6 bases from V and 5 bases from J, the junction contained 7 bases not matched to a gene. The CDR3 sequence is 15 residues long. The CDR3 region is CAIRTLAGVDNEQFF. In nucleotides, the CDR3 is TGTGCCATCAGAACCCTAGCGGGAGTCGACAATGAGCAGTTCTTC.

As for this clonotype: This beta chain came through as a stray read in a library set up for alpha chains, and its size says little. The rearrangement links TRBV21-1 to TRBJ2-2. TRBV21-1 is a pseudogene segment. This CDR3 contains 19 residues. The CDR3 here is CASSRKRKATADNTGELFF. The DNA of the CDR3 is TGTGCCAGCAGCCGAAAAAGGAAAGCGACTGCCGATAACACCGGGGAGCTGTTTTTT.

In this sample, this clonotype is medium-sized. Since it is a stray read in a library aimed at alpha chains, this beta chain has a size that is not meaningful. The J gene is TRBJ2-1, the V gene TRBV3-1; 7 nucleotides agree with TRBD2. The CDR3 has 15 residues. V shed 1 base, J shed 6 bases, and the junction held 6 bases outside the gene matches. Germline-derived CDR1 and CDR2 are LGHDT and YNNKEL (reference sequence). This CDR3 reads CASSQVGGSSNEQFF. The DNA of the CDR3 is TGTGCCAGCAGCCAAGTCGGCGGGAGTTCCAATGAGCAGTTCTTC.

This clonotype has more than one count but fewer than ten. As an off-target read in a library built for alpha chains, this beta chain has a frequency of little significance. The chain carries TRBV20-1 and TRBJ2-2; D unclear. The ends were cut back, 1 base at V and 0 bases at J, with 18 bases in the middle. CDR3 size: 18 residues. Germline V gene data show CDR1 as DFQATT and CDR2 as SNEGSKA (reference sequence). CDR3 loop: CSARGIVGGPTNTGELFF. CDR3 DNA: TGCAGTGCTAGAGGTATAGTTGGCGGACCGACGAACACCGGGGAGCTGTTTTTT.

This clonotype is judged medium-sized (0.01 to 0.1%). This beta chain is a stray sequence in a library constructed for alpha chains; its clone size is not meaningful. The rearrangement links TRBV5-1 to TRBJ1-2; D is unclear. The CDR3 sequence is 14 residues long. CDR1 is SGHRS, CDR2 YFSETQ, per germline. Between the trimmed V and J ends, which lost 2 bases and 0 bases, there was a span of 8 bases. The CDR3 region is CASSFQEANYGYTF. CDR3 DNA: TGCGCCAGCAGCTTCCAGGAAGCTAACTATGGCTACACCTTC.

Ten or more counts support this clonotype. Since the library was made to target alpha chains, this beta chain is a stray read and its abundance is not meaningful. V usage is TRBV25-1 and J usage is TRBJ1-5, with TRBD1 identical over 9 bases. The germline CDR1 and CDR2 sequences are MGHDK and SYGVNS. The V gene end was trimmed by 4 bases and the J gene end by 5 bases; junction bases not matched to a gene: 6. This CDR3 is 15 amino acids long. CDR3 protein: CASSAPGQGDQPQHF. The CDR3 bases are TGTGCCAGCAGTGCACCGGGACAGGGCGATCAGCCCCAGCATTTT.

Many counts were recorded for this clonotype. As an off-target read in a library built for alpha chains, this beta chain has a frequency of little significance. This chain uses TRBV10-3 with TRBJ2-1; 10 positions match TRBD2. Trimming took 7 bases from V and 8 from J; bases not matched to a gene: 11. This CDR3 comprises 15 residues. The germline V gene encodes CDR1 ENHRY and CDR2 SYGVKD. CDR3 nucleotides: TGTGCCATCACCGAGGCTAGCGGGAGAATCTATGAGCAGTTCTTC. Residues: CAITEASGRIYEQFF.

This clonotype is deemed medium-sized (0.01 to 0.1%). With the library built for alpha chains, this beta chain is off target and its frequency is not meaningful. V usage is TRBV5-1 and J usage is TRBJ2-1; no reliable D call. Between the trimmed V and J ends, which lost 1 base and 6 bases, there was a span of 11 bases. The CDR3 spans 14 residues. CDR1 and CDR2 (germline): SGHRS, YFSETQ. The CDR3 loop is CASSLRFGVNEQFF. The CDR3 region has the DNA TGCGCCAGCAGCTTGAGGTTTGGGGTCAATGAGCAGTTCTTC.

This clonotype has a handful of counts. This beta chain came through as a stray read in a library set up for alpha chains, and its size says little. V and J are TRBV5-6 and TRBJ1-2; weak D call: TRBD1 (5 bases). V lost 0 bases, J lost 0 bases, and 12 bases lay in between. Germline-derived CDR1 and CDR2 are SGHDT and YYEEEE. The CDR3 spans 16 residues. DNA of the CDR3: TGTGCCAGCAGCTTGGTTCGGGGGGAACCTAACTATGGCTACACCTTC. Amino acids: CASSLVRGEPNYGYTF.

This clonotype has a handful of counts. As an off-target read in a library built for alpha chains, this beta chain has a frequency of little significance. The chain has TRBV20-1 and TRBJ2-2; possible D gene TRBD2, 6 bases. CDR3 length: 16 amino acids. V dropped 0 bases and J dropped 5 bases, with 16 bases sitting between them. The V gene's germline CDR1 is DFQATT and CDR2 SNEGSKA (reference sequence). DNA of the CDR3: TGCAGTGCTAGAGATGGGTCTACGGGAGAAACCGGGGAGCTGTTTTTT. Translating gives CSARDGSTGETGELFF.

The table lists this clonotype with many counts. The library was designed around alpha chains, so this beta chain is a stray read whose abundance carries little weight. The V gene is TRBV5-1, the J gene TRBJ2-1, with D tentatively TRBD2 (5 bases). Deletions cut 0 bases from V and 4 bases from J, with 11 bases between. The V gene's germline CDR1 is SGHRS and CDR2 YFSETQ. There are 15 residues in the CDR3. CDR3 nucleotides: TGCGCCAGCAGCTTGGTCGCTAGCTATTACAATGAGCAGTTCTTC. Protein product: CASSLVASYYNEQFF. Full variable domain (rest looked up from reference TRBV5-1 and TRBJ2-1): KAGVTQTPRYLIKTRGQQVTLSCSPISGHRSVSWYQQTPGQGLQFLFEYFSETQRNKGNFPGRFSGRQFSNSRSEMNVSTLELGDSALYLCASSLVASYYNEQFFGPGTRLTVL.

This clonotype appeared many times. As an off-target read in a library built for alpha chains, this beta chain has a frequency of little significance. V gene TRBV28 combines with J gene TRBJ2-2; D not resolved. The germline gives CDR1 MDHEN, CDR2 SYDVKM. Trimming stripped 6 bases from V and 4 bases from J, with 9 bases between. CDR3 length: 13 amino acids. The DNA of the CDR3 is TGTGCCAGCAGGCTTTGGAGCACCGGGGAGCTGTTTTTT. Its protein product is CASRLWSTGELFF.